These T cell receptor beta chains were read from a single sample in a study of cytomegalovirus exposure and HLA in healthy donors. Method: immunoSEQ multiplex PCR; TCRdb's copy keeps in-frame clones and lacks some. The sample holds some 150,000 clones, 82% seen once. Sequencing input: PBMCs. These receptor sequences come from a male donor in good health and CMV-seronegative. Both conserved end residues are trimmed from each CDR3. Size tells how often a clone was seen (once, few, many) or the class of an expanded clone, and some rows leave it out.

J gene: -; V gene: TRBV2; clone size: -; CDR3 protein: ASRAGRDSHYEQY
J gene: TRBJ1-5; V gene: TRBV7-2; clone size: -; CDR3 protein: ASSPNNQPQH
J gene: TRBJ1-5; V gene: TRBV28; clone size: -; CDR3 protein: ASTPPSPGVLVSNQPQH
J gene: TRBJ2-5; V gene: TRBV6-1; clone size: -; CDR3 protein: ASSEAGPKGETQY
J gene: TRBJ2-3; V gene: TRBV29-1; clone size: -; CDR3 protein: SVVSGGRTDTQY
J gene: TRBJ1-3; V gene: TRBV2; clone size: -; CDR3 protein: ASSEEGLGSSGNTIY
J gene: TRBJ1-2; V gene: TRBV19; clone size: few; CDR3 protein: ASSMTGTGSYGYT
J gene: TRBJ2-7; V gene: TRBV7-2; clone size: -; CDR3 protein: ASSLAGQGTYEQY
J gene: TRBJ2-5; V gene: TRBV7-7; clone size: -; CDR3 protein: ASSSGRQGKETQY
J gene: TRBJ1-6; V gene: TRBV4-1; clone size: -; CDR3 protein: ASSQGQGNDSPLH
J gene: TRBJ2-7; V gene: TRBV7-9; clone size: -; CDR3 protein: ASSPGQGAVYEQY
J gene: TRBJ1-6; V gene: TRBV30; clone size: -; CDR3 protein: ALGRDGSPLH
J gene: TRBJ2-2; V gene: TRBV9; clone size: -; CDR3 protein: ASSVGLASTGELF
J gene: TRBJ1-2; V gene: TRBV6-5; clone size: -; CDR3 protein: ASSNSLGYT
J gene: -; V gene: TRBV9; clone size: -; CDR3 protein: ASSVGGGGYEQY
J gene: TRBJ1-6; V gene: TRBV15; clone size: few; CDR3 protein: ATSRGDRADSPLH
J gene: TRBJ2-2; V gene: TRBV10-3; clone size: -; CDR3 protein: AISESGWGGNTGELF
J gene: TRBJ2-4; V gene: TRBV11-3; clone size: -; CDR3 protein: ASSQRGDTGAIQY
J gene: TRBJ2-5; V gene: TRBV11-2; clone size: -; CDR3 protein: ASSYGLAGAQETQY
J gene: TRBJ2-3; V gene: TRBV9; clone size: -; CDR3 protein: ASSVGGRGSTDTQY
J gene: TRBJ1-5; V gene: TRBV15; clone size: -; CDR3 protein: ATSRGGTGSTQPQH
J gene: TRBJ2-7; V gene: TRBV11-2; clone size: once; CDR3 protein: ASSSTAYEQY
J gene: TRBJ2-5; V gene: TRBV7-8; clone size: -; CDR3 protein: ASSAPWLETQY
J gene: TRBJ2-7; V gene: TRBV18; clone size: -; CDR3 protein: ASSPRAGGEQY
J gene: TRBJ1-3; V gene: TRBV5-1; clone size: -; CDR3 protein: ASSLETGGRGNTIY
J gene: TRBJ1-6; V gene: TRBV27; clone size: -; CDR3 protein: ASSLGGRGESPLH
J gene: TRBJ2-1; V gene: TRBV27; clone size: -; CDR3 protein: ASSPGGPSREQF
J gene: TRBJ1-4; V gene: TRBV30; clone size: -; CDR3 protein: AWRAPGQGREFDEKLF
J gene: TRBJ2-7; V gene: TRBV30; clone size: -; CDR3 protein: AWSVGAGSYEQY
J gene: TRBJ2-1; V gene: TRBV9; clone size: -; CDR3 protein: ASGPGQGTNEQF
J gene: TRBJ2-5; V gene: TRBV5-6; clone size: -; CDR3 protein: ASSYLSGRETQY
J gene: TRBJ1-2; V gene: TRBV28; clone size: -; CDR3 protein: ASSLITGRGSINYGYT
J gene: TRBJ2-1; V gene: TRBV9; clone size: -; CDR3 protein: ASSFGQSSYNEQF
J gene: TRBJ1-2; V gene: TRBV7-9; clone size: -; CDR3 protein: SSSFARTGDGYT
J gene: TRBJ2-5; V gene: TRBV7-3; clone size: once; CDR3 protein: ASSSSGRETSQETQY
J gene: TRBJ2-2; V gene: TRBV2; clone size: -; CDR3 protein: ASSVHLGRAGELF
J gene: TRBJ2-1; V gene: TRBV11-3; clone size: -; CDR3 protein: ASSLSSGGADEQF